The rows below give T cell receptor beta chains drawn from one sample of a study of blood T cells in healthy people across ages. MiXCR, run by TCRdb on the 5' RACE reads, gives a single entry per CDR3 protein. The sample lists fewer than 650,000 distinct CDR3 sequences, about 27% occurring once. Another study also made use of these data, one on T cells of mothers and their children.

Sequencing was done on a sample of blood. These receptors came from a boy between 2 and 10 years old in good health. The CDR3 runs from the conserved cysteine through the conserved F or W.

cdr3_length v_call cdr3_aa
15 TRBV4-3 CASSQETGASYEQYF
16 TRBV10-2 CASSESGLAGQETQYF
15 TRBV7-2 CASSLAHLSGDTQYF
17 TRBV7-2 CASSLGLAGGSKNIQYF
12 TRBV7-2 CASSSVGGTQYF
14 TRBV29-1 CSVEVRRGWTEAFF
15 TRBV29-1 CSVEGAGSSYNEQFF
13 TRBV5-5 CASSLDSPDTQYF
14 TRBV6-8 CASCGQGGQETQYF
12 TRBV6-5 CASTRNTGVLFF
13 TRBV7-2 CASSGAVTYEQYF
15 TRBV6-6 CASSQPGQGFYEQYF
12 TRBV21-1 CASSKAQGGTFF
16 TRBV15 CATSRAETRSHHEQFF
15 TRBV29-1 CSAQMGQVVIYEQYF
12 TRBV12-3/TRBV12-4 CASSSRGLRAFF
16 TRBV21-1 CASSKAHQGRGYEQYF
17 TRBV6-2/TRBV6-3 CASRGLAGGSSYNEQFF
14 TRBV9 CASSVELAGSGKFF
15 TRBV7-9 CASSPITGQLYEQYF
13 TRBV20-1 CSARGLVEWEQYF
13 TRBV12-3/TRBV12-4 CASSKDRSYEQYF
14 TRBV20-1 CSARVTGEDTEAFF
16 TRBV27 CASSLGLGATNEKLFF
14 TRBV12-3/TRBV12-4 CASSLREEGLEQFF
12 TRBV30 CAWARTSGEQYF
14 TRBV5-1 CASSPSQGVYEQYF
14 TRBV24-1 CATSFSSSYNEQFF
14 TRBV2 CASSEATANYGYTF
15 TRBV7-6 CASSLNRLSTDTQYF
18 TRBV7-2 CASSSLPRGSGRSQTQYF
15 TRBV20-1 CSARGLTGSSYEQYF
16 TRBV9 CASSTRTGQSNQPQHF
14 TRBV3-1 CASSQTTGIYGYTF
12 TRBV3-1 CASSPGQEGYTF
22 TRBV6-1 CASSPHPSGLHNKQGLSYEQYF
13 TRBV5-5 CASSQTGTYEQYF
13 TRBV5-5 CASSWVASYEQYF
17 TRBV4-2 CASSQDSQELSYNEQFF
13 TRBV20-1 CSASGQGSEKLFF
13 TRBV10-3 CAISPDTYNEQFF
13 TRBV11-2 CASSFGGVETQYF
14 TRBV28 CASSLGVVDYGYTF
15 TRBV5-1 CASSIDRVLYNEQFF
14 TRBV6-6 CASSLQGGPETQYF
14 TRBV9 CASSPPGTPGELFF
14 TRBV20-1 CSAFVPGRTDTQYF
14 TRBV12-3/TRBV12-4 CASSLLGFNGGYTF
13 TRBV10-3 CAISEPTSFEQYF
15 TRBV10-3 CAIGLTSGVTYEQYF
14 TRBV7-2 CASSPRLAGVEQYF
19 TRBV7-9 CTSSLGLTPGLAGTDTQYF
15 TRBV5-4 CASSGGTDRIYGYTF